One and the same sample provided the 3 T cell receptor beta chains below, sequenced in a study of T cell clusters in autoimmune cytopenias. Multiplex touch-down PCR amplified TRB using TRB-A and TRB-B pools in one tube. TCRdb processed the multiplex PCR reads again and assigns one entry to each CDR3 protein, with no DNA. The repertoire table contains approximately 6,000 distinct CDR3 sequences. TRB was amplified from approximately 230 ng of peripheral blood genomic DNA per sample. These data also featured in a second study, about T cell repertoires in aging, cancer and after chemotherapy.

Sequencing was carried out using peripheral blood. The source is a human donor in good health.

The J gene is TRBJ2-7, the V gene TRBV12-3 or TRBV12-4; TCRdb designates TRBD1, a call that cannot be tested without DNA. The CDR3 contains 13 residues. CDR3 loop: CASSTDRKYEQYF.

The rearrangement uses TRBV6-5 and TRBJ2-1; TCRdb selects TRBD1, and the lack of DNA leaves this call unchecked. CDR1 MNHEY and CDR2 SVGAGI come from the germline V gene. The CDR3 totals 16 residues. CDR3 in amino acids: CASSLGRGGHYNEQFF.

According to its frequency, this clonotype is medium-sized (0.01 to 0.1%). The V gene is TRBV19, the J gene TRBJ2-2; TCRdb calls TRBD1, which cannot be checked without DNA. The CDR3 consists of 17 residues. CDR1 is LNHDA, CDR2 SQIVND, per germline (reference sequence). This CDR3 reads CASSIDRAGGQAGELFF.